These 2 T cell receptor beta chains were all obtained from the same sample, sequenced in a study of neurological immune-mediated disorders. A single record per CDR3 protein comes from TCRdb applying MiXCR to the 5' RACE reads. The sample shows 43,000 or so distinct CDR3 sequences, 13% of them seen only once. This sample's time point: longitudinal time-point 3. Sequenced material: PBMCs. Receptor source: a man aged 25-45 years in good health.

This clonotype was counted ten times or more. CDR3 sequence (DNA): TGCAGCGTTGAGGACGGGACTAGCCCTAACTACGAGCAGTACTTC. It is translated as CSVEDGTSPNYEQYF. The chain carries TRBV29-1 and TRBJ2-7, with TRBD2 identical over 9 bases. The germline gives CDR1 SQVTM, CDR2 ANQGSEA. The V and J ends lost 3 bases and 3 bases, in that order; junction bases with no gene match: 9. CDR3 length: 15 amino acids.

This clonotype was counted many times. The chain links TRBV7-2 to TRBJ2-7; weak D call: TRBD1 (6 bases). The CDR3 extends over 14 amino acids. Germline assignment: CDR1 SGHTA and CDR2 FQGNSA. V gave up 5 bases and J gave up 2 bases, with 13 bases separating them. The CDR3, as DNA: TGTGCCAGCAGCCCTTGGACAGAGACCTACGAGCAGTACTTC. It encodes CASSPWTETYEQYF.